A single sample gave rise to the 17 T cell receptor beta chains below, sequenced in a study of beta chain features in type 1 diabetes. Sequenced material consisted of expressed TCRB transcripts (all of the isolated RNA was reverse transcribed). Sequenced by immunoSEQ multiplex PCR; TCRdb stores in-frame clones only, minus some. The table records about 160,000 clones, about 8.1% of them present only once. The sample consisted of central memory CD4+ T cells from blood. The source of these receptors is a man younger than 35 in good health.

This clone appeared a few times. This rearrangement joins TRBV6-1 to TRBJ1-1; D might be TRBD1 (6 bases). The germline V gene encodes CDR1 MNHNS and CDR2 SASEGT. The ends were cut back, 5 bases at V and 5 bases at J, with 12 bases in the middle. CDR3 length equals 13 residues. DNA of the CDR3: TGTGCCAGCAGTTCCCGGGACAAGACTGAAGCTTTCTTT. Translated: CASSSRDKTEAFF.

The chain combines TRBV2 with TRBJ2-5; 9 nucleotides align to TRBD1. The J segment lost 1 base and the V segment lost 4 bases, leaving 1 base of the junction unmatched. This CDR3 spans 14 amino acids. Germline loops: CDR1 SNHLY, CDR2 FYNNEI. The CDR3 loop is CASSVTGGQETQYF. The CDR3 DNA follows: TGTGCCAGCAGTGTGACAGGGGGCCAAGAGACCCAGTACTTC. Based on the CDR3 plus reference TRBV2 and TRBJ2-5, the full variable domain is EPEVTQTPSHQVTQMGQEVILRCVPISNHLYFYWYRQILGQKVEFLVSFYNNEISEKSEIFDDQFSVERPDGSNFTLKIRSTKLEDSAMYFCASSVTGGQETQYFGPGTRLLVL.

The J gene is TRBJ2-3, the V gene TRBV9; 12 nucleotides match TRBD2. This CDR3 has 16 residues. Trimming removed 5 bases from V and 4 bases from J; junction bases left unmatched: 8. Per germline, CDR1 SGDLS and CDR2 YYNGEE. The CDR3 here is CASSASGGARPDTQYF. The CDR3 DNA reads TGTGCCAGCAGTGCTAGCGGGGGGGCCCGACCAGATACGCAGTATTTT.

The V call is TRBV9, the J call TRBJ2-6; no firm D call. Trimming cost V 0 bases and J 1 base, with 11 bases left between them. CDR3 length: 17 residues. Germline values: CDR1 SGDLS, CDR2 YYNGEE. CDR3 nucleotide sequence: TGTGCCAGCAGCGTAGGAGATCGGGTATCTGGGGCCAACGTCCTGACTTTC. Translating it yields CASSVGDRVSGANVLTF.

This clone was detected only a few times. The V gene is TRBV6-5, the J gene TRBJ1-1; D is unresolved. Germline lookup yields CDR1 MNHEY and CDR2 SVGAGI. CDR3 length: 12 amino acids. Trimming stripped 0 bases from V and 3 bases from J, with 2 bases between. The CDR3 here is CASSYSDTEAFF. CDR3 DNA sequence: TGTGCCAGCAGTTACTCCGACACTGAAGCTTTCTTT.

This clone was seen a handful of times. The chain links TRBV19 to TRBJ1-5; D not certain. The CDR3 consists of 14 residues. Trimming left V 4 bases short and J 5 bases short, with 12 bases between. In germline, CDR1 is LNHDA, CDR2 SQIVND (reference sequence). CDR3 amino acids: CASSRGQTYQPQHF. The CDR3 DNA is TGTGCCAGTAGTAGAGGGCAGACTTATCAGCCCCAGCATTTT.

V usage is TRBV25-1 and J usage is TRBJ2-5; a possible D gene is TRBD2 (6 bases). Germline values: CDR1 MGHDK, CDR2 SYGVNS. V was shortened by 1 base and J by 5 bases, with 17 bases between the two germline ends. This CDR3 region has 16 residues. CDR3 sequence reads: CASSELLGGWSETQYF. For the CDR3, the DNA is TGTGCCAGCAGTGAATTGTTGGGGGGTTGGTCGGAGACCCAGTACTTC.

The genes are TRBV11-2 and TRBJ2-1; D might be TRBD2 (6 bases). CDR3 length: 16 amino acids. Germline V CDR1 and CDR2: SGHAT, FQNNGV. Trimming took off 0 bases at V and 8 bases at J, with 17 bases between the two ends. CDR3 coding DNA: TGTGCCAGCAGCTTAGATCTGCGGGGCGGTACGTATGAGCAGTTCTTC. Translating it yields CASSLDLRGGTYEQFF.

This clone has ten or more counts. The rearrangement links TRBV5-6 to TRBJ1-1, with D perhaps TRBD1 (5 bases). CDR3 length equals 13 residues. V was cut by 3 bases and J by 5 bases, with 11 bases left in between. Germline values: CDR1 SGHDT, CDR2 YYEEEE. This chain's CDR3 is CASSSPGRTEAFF. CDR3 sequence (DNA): TGTGCCAGCAGCTCGCCAGGGAGGACTGAAGCTTTCTTT.

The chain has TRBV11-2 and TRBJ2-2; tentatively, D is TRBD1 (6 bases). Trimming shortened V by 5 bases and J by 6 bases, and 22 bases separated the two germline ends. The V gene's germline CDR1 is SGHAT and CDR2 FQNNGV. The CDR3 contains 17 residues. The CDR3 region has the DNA TGTGCCAGCAGCACGAGGCGGCAGGGGTTGGGACCCGGGGAGCTGTTTTTT. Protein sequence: CASSTRRQGLGPGELFF.

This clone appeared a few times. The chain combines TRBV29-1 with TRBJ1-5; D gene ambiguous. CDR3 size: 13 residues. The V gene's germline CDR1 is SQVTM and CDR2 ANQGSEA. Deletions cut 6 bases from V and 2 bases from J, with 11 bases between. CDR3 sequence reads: CSVVEGGNQPQHF. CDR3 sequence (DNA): TGCAGCGTGGTTGAGGGCGGCAATCAGCCCCAGCATTTT.

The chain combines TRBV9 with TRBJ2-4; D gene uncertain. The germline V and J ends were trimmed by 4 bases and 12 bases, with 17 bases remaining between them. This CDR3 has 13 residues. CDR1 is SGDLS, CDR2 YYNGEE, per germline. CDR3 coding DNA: TGTGCCAGCAGCAATGGGCCTCGCGATACTCAGTACTTC. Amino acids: CASSNGPRDTQYF. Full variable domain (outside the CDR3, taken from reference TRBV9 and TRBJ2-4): DSGVTQTPKHLITATGQRVTLRCSPRSGDLSVYWYQQSLDQGLQFLIQYYNGEERAKGNILERFSAQQFPDLHSELNLSSLELGDSALYFCASSNGPRDTQYFGAGTRLSVL.

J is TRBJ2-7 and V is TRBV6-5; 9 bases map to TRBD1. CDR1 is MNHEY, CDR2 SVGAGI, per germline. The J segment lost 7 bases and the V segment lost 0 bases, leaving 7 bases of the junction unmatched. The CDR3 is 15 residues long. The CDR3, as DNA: TGTGCCAGCAGTTACTCCGGACAGGGGATGGGTGAGCAGTACTTC. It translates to CASSYSGQGMGEQYF.

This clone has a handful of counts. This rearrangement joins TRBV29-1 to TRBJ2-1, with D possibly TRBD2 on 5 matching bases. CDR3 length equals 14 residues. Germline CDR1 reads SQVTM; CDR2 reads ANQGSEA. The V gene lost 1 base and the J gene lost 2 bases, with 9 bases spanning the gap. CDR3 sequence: CSVEVIGAYNEQFF. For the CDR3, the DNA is TGCAGCGTTGAAGTTATCGGGGCCTACAATGAGCAGTTCTTC.

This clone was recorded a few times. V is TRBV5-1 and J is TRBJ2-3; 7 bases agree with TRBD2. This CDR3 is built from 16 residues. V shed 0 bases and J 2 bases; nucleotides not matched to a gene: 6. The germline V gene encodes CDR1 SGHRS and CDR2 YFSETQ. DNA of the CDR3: TGCGCCAGCAGCTTGGGGCTAGCGGAGGACACAGATACGCAGTATTTT. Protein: CASSLGLAEDTDTQYF.

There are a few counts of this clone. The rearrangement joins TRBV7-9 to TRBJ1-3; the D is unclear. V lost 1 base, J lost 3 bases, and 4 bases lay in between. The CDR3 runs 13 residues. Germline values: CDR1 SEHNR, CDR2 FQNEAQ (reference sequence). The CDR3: CASSLVIGNTIYF. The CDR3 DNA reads TGTGCCAGCAGCTTAGTCATTGGAAACACCATATATTTT.

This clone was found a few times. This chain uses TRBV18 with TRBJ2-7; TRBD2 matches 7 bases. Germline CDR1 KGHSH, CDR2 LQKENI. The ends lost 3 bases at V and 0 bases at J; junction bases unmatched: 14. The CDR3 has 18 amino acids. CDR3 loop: CASSPTPLAAQSSYEQYF. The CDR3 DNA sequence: TGTGCCAGCTCACCTACCCCGCTAGCGGCCCAAAGCTCCTACGAGCAGTACTTC.